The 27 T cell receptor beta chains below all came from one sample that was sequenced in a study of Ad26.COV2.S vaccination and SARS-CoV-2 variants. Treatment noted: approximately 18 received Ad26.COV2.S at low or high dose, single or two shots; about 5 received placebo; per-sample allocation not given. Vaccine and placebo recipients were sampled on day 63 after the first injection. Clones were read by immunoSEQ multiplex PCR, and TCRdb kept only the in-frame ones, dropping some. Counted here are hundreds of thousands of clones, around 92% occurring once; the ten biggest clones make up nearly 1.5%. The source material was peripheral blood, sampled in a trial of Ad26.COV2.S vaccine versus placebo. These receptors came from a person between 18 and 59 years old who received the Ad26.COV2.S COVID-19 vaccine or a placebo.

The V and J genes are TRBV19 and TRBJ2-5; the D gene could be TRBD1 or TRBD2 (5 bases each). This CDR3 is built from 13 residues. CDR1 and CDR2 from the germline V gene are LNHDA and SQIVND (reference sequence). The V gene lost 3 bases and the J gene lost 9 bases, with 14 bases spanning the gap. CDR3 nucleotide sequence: TGTGCCAGTAGTATTCTGGGCATGGGGGCCCAGTACTTC. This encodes CASSILGMGAQYF.

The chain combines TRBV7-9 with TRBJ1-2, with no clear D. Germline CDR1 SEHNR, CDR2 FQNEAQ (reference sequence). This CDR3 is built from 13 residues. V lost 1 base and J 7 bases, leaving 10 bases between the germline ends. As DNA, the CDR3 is TGTGCCAGCAGCTTAGTAACTGGGGTTGGCTACACCTTC. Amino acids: CASSLVTGVGYTF.

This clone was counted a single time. This chain's CDR3 is CASSEGLAGGEQFF. The CDR3 DNA reads TGTGCCAGCAGTGAAGGACTAGCGGGAGGTGAGCAGTTCTTC. This chain uses TRBV2 with TRBJ2-1; 13 nucleotides match TRBD2. V dropped 1 base and J dropped 9; count of bases not matched to a gene: 0. This CDR3 region has 14 residues. Germline V gene data show CDR1 as SNHLY and CDR2 as FYNNEI. Looking up the rest from reference TRBV2 and TRBJ2-1 gives the full variable domain: EPEVTQTPSHQVTQMGQEVILRCVPISNHLYFYWYRQILGQKVEFLVSFYNNEISEKSEIFDDQFSVERPDGSNFTLKIRSTKLEDSAMYFCASSEGLAGGEQFFGPGTRLTVL.

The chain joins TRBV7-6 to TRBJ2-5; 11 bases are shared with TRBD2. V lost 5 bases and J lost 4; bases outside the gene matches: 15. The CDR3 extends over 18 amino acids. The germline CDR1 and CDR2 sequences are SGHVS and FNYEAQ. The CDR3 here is CASSLRRSSGGRRETQYF. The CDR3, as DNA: TGTGCCAGCAGCCTAAGGAGGTCTAGCGGGGGGCGGCGAGAGACCCAGTACTTC.

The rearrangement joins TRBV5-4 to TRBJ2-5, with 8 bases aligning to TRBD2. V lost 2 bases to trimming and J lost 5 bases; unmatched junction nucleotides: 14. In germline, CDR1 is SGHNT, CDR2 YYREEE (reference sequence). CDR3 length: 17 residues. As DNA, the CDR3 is TGTGCCAGCAGCTTCCAAGCTAGGACGGGGGGGCGGGAGACCCAGTACTTC. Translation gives CASSFQARTGGRETQYF.

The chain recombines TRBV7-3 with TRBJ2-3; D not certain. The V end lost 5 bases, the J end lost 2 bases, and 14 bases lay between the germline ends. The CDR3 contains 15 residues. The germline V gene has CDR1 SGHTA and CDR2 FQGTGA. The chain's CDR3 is CASSPAYLATDTQYF. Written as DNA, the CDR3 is TGTGCCAGCAGCCCCGCTTACTTGGCCACAGATACGCAGTATTTT.

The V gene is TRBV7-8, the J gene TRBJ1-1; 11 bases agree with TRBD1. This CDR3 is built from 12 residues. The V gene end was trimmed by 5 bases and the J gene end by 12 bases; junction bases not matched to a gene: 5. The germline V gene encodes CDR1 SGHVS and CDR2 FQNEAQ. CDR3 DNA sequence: TGTGCCAGCAGCCTCGGGACAGGGGGGTCTTTCTTT. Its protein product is CASSLGTGGSFF.

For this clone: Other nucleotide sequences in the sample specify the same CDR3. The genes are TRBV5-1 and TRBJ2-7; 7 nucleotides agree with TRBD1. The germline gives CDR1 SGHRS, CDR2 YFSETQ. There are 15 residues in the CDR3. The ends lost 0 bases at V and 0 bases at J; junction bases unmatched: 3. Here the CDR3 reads CASSLGGTVSYEQYF. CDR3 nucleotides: TGCGCCAGCAGCTTGGGAGGGACAGTCTCCTACGAGCAGTACTTC.

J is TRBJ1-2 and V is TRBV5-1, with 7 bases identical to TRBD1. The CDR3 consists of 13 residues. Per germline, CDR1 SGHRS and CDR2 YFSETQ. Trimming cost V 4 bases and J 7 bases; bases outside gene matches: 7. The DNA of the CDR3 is TGCGCCAGCAGCCCGAGACAGGGTAGTGGCTACACCTTC. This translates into CASSPRQGSGYTF.

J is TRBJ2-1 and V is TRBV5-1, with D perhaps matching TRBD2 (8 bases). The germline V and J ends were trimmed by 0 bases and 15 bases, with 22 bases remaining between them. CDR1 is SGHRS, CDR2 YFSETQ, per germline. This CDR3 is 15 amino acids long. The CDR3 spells CASSLAGGGPRQGFF. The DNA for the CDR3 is TGCGCCAGCAGCTTGGCCGGCGGGGGGCCCCGACAGGGGTTCTTC.

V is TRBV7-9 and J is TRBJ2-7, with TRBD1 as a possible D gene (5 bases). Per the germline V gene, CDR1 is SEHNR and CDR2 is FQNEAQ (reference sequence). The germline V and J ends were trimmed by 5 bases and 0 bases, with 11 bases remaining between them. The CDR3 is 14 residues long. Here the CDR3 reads CASSLDSFSYEQYF. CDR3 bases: TGTGCCAGCAGCCTTGACAGTTTCTCCTACGAGCAGTACTTC.

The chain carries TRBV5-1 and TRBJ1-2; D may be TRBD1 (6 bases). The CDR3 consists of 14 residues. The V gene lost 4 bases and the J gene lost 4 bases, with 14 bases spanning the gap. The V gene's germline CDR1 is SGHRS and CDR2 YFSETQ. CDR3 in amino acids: CASSLDSIGYGYTF. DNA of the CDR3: TGCGCCAGCAGCCTGGACAGCATCGGCTATGGCTACACCTTC.

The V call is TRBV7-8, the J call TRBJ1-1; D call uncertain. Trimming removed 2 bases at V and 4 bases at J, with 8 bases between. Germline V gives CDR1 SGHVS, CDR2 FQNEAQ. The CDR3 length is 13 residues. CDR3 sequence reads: CASSLFASTEAFF. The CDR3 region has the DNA TGTGCCAGCAGCTTATTCGCTTCCACTGAAGCTTTCTTT. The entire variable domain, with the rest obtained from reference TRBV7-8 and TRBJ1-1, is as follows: GAGVSQSPRYKVAKRGQDVALRCDPISGHVSLFWYQQALGQGPEFLTYFQNEAQLDKSGLPSDRFFAERPEGSVSTLKIQRTQQEDSAVYLCASSLFASTEAFFGQGTRLTVV.

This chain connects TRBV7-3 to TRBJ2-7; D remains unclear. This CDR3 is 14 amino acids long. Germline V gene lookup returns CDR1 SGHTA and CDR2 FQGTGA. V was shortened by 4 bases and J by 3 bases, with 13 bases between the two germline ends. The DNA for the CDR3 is TGTGCCAGCAGCTCGGACGCCAATGGCTACGAGCAGTACTTC. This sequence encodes CASSSDANGYEQYF.

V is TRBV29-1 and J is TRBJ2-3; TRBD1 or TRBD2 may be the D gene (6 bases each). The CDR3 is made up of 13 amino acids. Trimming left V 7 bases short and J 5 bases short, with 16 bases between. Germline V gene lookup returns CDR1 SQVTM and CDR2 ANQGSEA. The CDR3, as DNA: TGCAGCGGGGGGGCAACCACCGGAGATACGCAGTATTTT. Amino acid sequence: CSGGATTGDTQYF.

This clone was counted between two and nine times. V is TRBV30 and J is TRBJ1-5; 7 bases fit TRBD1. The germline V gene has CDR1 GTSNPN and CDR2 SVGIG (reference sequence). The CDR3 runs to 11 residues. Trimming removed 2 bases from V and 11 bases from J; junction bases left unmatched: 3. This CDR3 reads CAWSTGQAQHF. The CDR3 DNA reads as TGTGCCTGGAGTACCGGACAGGCCCAGCATTTT.

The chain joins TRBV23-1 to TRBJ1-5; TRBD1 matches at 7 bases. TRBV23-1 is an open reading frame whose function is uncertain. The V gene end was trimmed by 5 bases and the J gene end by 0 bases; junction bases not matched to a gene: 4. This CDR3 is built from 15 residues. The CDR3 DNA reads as TGCGCCAGCAGTGACAGGGACTATAGCAATCAGCCCCAGCATTTT. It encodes CASSDRDYSNQPQHF.

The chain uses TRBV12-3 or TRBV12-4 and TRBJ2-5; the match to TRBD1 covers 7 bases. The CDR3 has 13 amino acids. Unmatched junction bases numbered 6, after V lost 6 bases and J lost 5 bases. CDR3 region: CASSFGQAETQYF. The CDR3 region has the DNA TGTGCCAGCAGCTTCGGACAGGCTGAGACCCAGTACTTC.

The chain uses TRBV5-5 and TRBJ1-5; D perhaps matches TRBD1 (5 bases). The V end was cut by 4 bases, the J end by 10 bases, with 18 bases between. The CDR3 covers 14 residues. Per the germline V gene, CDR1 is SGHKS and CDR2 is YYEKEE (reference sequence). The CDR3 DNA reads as TGTGCCAGCAGCCCCTCCGGGGGAGAAGGACCCCAGCATTTT. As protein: CASSPSGGEGPQHF.

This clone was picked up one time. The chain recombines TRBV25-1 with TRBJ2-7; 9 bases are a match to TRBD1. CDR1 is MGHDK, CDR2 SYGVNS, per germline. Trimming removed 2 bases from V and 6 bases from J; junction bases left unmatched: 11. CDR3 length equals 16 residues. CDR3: CASSERSYRGRVEQYF. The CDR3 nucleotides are TGTGCCAGCAGTGAAAGATCTTACAGGGGGCGAGTCGAGCAGTACTTC.

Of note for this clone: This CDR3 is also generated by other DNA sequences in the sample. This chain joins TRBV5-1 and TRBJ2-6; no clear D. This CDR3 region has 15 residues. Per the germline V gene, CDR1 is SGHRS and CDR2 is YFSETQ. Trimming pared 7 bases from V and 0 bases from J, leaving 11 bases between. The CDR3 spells CASSLSLSGANVLTF. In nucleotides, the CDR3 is TGCGCCAGCTCCCTGTCCCTCTCTGGGGCCAACGTCCTGACTTTC.

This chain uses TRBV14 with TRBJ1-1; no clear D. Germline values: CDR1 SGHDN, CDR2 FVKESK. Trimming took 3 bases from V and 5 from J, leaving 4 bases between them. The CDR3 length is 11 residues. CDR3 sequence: CASSQGTEAFF. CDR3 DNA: TGTGCCAGCAGCCAGGGGACTGAAGCTTTCTTT.

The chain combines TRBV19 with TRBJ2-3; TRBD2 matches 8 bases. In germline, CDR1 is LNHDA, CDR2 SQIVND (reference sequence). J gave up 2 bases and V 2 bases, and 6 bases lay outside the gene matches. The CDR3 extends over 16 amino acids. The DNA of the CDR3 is TGTGCCAGTAGTATATTAGCGGGGTACCCCACAGATACGCAGTATTTT. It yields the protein CASSILAGYPTDTQYF. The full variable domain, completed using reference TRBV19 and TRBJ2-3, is DGGITQSPKYLFRKEGQNVTLSCEQNLNHDAMYWYRQDPGQGLRLIYYSQIVNDFQKGDIAEGYSVSREKKESFPLTVTSAQKNPTAFYLCASSILAGYPTDTQYFGPGTRLTVL.

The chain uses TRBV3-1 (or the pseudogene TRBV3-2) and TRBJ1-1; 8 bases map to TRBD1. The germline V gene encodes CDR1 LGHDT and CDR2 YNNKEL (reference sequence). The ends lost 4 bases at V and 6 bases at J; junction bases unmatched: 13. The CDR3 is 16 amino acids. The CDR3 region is CASSPRRTGLISEAFF. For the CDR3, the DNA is TGTGCCAGCAGCCCCCGTCGGACAGGGCTCATATCTGAAGCTTTCTTT.

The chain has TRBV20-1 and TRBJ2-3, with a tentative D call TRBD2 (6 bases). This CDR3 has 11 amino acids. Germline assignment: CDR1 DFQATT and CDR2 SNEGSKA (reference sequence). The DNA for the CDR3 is TGCATCCCCGGGGACTTCGATACGCAGTATTTT. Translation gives CIPGDFDTQYF.

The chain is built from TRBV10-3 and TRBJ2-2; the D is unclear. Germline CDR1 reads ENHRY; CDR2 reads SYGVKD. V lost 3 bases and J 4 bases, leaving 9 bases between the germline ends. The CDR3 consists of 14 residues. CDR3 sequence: CAISESVLTGELFF. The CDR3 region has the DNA TGTGCCATCAGTGAATCGGTACTCACCGGGGAGCTGTTTTTT.

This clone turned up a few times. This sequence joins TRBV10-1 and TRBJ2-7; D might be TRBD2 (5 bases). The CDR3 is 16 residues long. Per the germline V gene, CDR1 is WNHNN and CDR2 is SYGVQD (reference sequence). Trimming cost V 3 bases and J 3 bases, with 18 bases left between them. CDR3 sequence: CASSEPRGERLYEQYF. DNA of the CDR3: TGCGCCAGCAGTGAACCGAGAGGCGAGCGGCTCTACGAGCAGTACTTC.